The clone carrying this TCR beta chain was recorded a few times. Its target is unknown. The data were taken from a study of post-analysis software for immune sequencing data. cDNA libraries of TCR beta carried unique molecular identifiers. TCRdb called the PCR reads again in MiXCR, with one record for every CDR3 protein. Of hundreds of thousands of distinct CDR3 sequences in the sample, roughly 29% were seen once. Per germline, CDR1 SQVTM and CDR2 ANQGSEA. V was trimmed by 4 bases and J by 10 bases, leaving 8 bases between them. The CDR3 is made up of 10 amino acids. Overall study findings and caveats: TRBV5-6, TRBV5-1 and TRBV20-1 belonged to a set of roughly five TRBV segments that were more frequent in patients than controls.

The receptor was isolated from a girl aged 10-17 years with multiple sclerosis. This sequence joins TRBV29-1 and TRBJ2-1; D remains unclear. Sequenced material: blood. CDR3 in amino acids: CSVVLGEQFF. CDR3 sequence (DNA): TGCAGCGTTGTGCTCGGAGAGCAGTTCTTC.